The rows below give T cell receptor beta chains drawn from one sample of a study of a mutant IDH1 vaccine in newly diagnosed glioma. These receptors lack a known antigen. Using immunoSEQ multiplex PCR, the repertoire was profiled, and TCRdb retains in-frame clones only, with some absent. The repertoire holds tens of thousands of clones, with around 82% as singletons. The source material was PBMCs, sampled from a glioma patient whose treatment included an IDH1 peptide vaccine. These receptors came from a man younger than 35 with glioma. Some clones in this sample may be carry-over from other donors' samples. CDR3s include the opening cysteine and the closing phenylalanine or tryptophan. A D gene is named only where the DNA matches it firmly. Clone size is not always given. Where it is, it says once, few, many or a class for expanded clones.

clone size: -; D gene: TRBD1; J gene: TRBJ1-3; V gene: TRBV2; CDR3 length: 16; CDR3 protein: CASSASGQGAGNTIYF; CDR3 DNA: TGTGCCAGCAGTGCGTCGGGACAGGGGGCTGGAAACACCATATATTTT
clone size: -; D gene: TRBD2; J gene: TRBJ2-2; V gene: TRBV11-2; CDR3 length: 15; CDR3 protein: CASSPGLAGIWELFF; CDR3 DNA: TGTGCCAGCAGCCCTGGACTAGCGGGAATTTGGGAGCTGTTTTTT
clone size: -; D gene: -; J gene: TRBJ1-1; V gene: TRBV27; CDR3 length: 13; CDR3 protein: CASSKGRFTEAFF; CDR3 DNA: TGTGCCAGCTCCAAGGGGCGGTTCACTGAAGCTTTCTTT
clone size: once; D gene: TRBD1; J gene: TRBJ2-7; V gene: TRBV5-5; CDR3 length: 13; CDR3 protein: CASSRTGSYEQYF; CDR3 DNA: TGTGCCAGCAGCCGGACAGGGTCCTACGAGCAGTACTTC
clone size: -; D gene: -; J gene: TRBJ1-1; V gene: TRBV10-2; CDR3 length: 14; CDR3 protein: CASSERGSDTEAFF; CDR3 DNA: TGCGCCAGCAGTGAGAGGGGGTCGGACACTGAAGCTTTCTTT
clone size: -; D gene: -; J gene: TRBJ1-1; V gene: TRBV19; CDR3 length: 14; CDR3 protein: CASRRGMGPPRAFF; CDR3 DNA: TGTGCCAGTCGTCGCGGTATGGGGCCTCCACGAGCTTTCTTT
clone size: -; D gene: -; J gene: TRBJ1-6; V gene: TRBV30; CDR3 length: 11; CDR3 protein: CAWSWSSPLHF; CDR3 DNA: TGTGCCTGGAGTTGGAGTTCACCCCTCCACTTT
clone size: -; D gene: -; J gene: TRBJ1-1; V gene: TRBV5-6; CDR3 length: 14; CDR3 protein: CASSLVRELPEAFF; CDR3 DNA: TGTGCCAGCAGCTTGGTTAGGGAACTACCTGAAGCTTTCTTT
clone size: -; D gene: TRBD1; J gene: TRBJ2-7; V gene: TRBV10-3; CDR3 length: 14; CDR3 protein: CAISESSGGREQYF; CDR3 DNA: TGTGCCATCAGTGAGTCTTCAGGGGGCCGCGAGCAGTACTTC
clone size: few; D gene: -; J gene: TRBJ1-5; V gene: TRBV7-3; CDR3 length: 13; CDR3 protein: CASSLNSNQPQHF; CDR3 DNA: TGTGCCAGCAGCTTAAATAGCAATCAGCCCCAGCATTTT
clone size: -; D gene: -; J gene: TRBJ1-5; V gene: TRBV6-5; CDR3 length: 16; CDR3 protein: CASSYRRERYYQPQHF; CDR3 DNA: TGTGCCAGCAGTTATCGAAGGGAACGATACTATCAGCCCCAGCATTTT
clone size: -; D gene: -; J gene: TRBJ1-4; V gene: TRBV7-9; CDR3 length: 16; CDR3 protein: CASSSSRGMSNEKLFF; CDR3 DNA: TGTGCCAGCAGCTCCAGCAGGGGCATGTCTAATGAAAAACTGTTTTTT
clone size: -; D gene: -; J gene: TRBJ1-2; V gene: TRBV6-6; CDR3 length: 15; CDR3 protein: CASSTAMDTFYGYTF; CDR3 DNA: TGTGCCAGCAGCACGGCGATGGACACTTTCTATGGCTACACCTTC
clone size: -; D gene: -; J gene: TRBJ2-1; V gene: TRBV30; CDR3 length: 13; CDR3 protein: CAWSPPLDNEQFF; CDR3 DNA: TGTGCCTGGAGTCCCCCTCTCGACAATGAGCAGTTCTTC
clone size: -; D gene: -; J gene: TRBJ1-1; V gene: TRBV18; CDR3 length: 18; CDR3 protein: CASSHPTIGHQGATEAFF; CDR3 DNA: TGTGCCAGCTCACACCCGACAATAGGACACCAAGGTGCCACTGAAGCTTTCTTT
clone size: -; D gene: -; J gene: TRBJ2-1; V gene: TRBV2; CDR3 length: 13; CDR3 protein: CASTEYSLNEQFF; CDR3 DNA: TGTGCCAGCACTGAGTACAGCCTCAATGAGCAGTTCTTC
clone size: -; D gene: TRBD1; J gene: TRBJ1-1; V gene: TRBV13; CDR3 length: 16; CDR3 protein: CASSLVGGDRYTEAFF; CDR3 DNA: TGTGCCAGCAGCTTAGTAGGGGGGGACAGATACACTGAAGCTTTCTTT
clone size: -; D gene: -; J gene: TRBJ2-7; V gene: TRBV2; CDR3 length: 10; CDR3 protein: CASQGVEQYF; CDR3 DNA: TGTGCCAGCCAAGGGGTCGAGCAGTACTTC
clone size: -; D gene: TRBD2; J gene: TRBJ2-1; V gene: TRBV4-3; CDR3 length: 19; CDR3 protein: CASSQDPNPTSGRSNEQFF; CDR3 DNA: TGCGCCAGCAGCCAAGATCCGAATCCTACTAGCGGGAGGTCCAATGAGCAGTTCTTC
clone size: once; D gene: -; J gene: TRBJ1-2; V gene: TRBV5-1; CDR3 length: 16; CDR3 protein: CASSLGVYRGDYGYTF; CDR3 DNA: TGCGCCAGCAGCTTGGGGGTCTATCGGGGGGACTATGGCTACACCTTC
clone size: -; D gene: TRBD1; J gene: TRBJ2-7; V gene: TRBV13; CDR3 length: 13; CDR3 protein: CASSGRQGYEQYF; CDR3 DNA: TGTGCCAGCAGCGGCCGACAGGGCTACGAGCAGTACTTC
clone size: -; D gene: -; J gene: TRBJ2-5; V gene: TRBV7-2; CDR3 length: 16; CDR3 protein: CASSSSFRTSKETQYF; CDR3 DNA: TGTGCCAGCAGCTCTTCCTTCAGGACGTCAAAAGAGACCCAGTACTTC
clone size: -; D gene: -; J gene: TRBJ1-1; V gene: TRBV19; CDR3 length: 14; CDR3 protein: CASTKWGVGTEAFF; CDR3 DNA: TGTGCCAGTACCAAGTGGGGCGTCGGGACTGAAGCTTTCTTT
clone size: -; D gene: -; J gene: TRBJ2-3; V gene: TRBV29-1; CDR3 length: 11; CDR3 protein: CSVLPTDTQYF; CDR3 DNA: TGCAGCGTTTTACCCACAGATACGCAGTATTTT
clone size: -; D gene: TRBD1; J gene: TRBJ2-7; V gene: TRBV25-1; CDR3 length: 13; CDR3 protein: CASSDSPGGQQYF; CDR3 DNA: TGTGCCAGCAGTGACTCGCCAGGGGGCCAGCAGTACTTC
clone size: -; D gene: -; J gene: TRBJ2-7; V gene: TRBV5-5; CDR3 length: 13; CDR3 protein: CASSAWTVYEQYF; CDR3 DNA: TGTGCCAGCAGCGCCTGGACCGTATACGAGCAGTACTTC
clone size: -; D gene: -; J gene: TRBJ2-3; V gene: TRBV7-2; CDR3 length: 13; CDR3 protein: CASSPPSADTQYF; CDR3 DNA: TGTGCCAGCAGCCCCCCCAGCGCAGATACGCAGTATTTT
clone size: -; D gene: TRBD2; J gene: TRBJ2-7; V gene: TRBV15; CDR3 length: 15; CDR3 protein: CATSREGEGSYEQYF; CDR3 DNA: TGTGCCACCAGCAGAGAAGGGGAGGGCTCCTACGAGCAGTACTTC
clone size: -; D gene: -; J gene: TRBJ1-1; V gene: TRBV27; CDR3 length: 13; CDR3 protein: CASRHGRDTEAFF; CDR3 DNA: TGTGCCAGCAGACATGGCAGGGACACTGAAGCTTTCTTT
clone size: -; D gene: -; J gene: TRBJ2-7; V gene: TRBV5-6; CDR3 length: 11; CDR3 protein: CASSKNYEQYF; CDR3 DNA: TGTGCCAGCAGCAAGAATTACGAGCAGTACTTC
clone size: few; D gene: -; J gene: TRBJ1-2; V gene: TRBV18; CDR3 length: 13; CDR3 protein: CASSPQGTYGYTF; CDR3 DNA: TGTGCCAGCTCACCACAGGGAACCTATGGCTACACCTTC
clone size: -; D gene: -; J gene: TRBJ2-7; V gene: TRBV27; CDR3 length: 13; CDR3 protein: CASGLLNAYEQYF; CDR3 DNA: TGTGCCAGCGGCCTTCTCAACGCGTACGAGCAGTACTTC
clone size: -; D gene: -; J gene: TRBJ1-1; V gene: TRBV4-2; CDR3 length: 16; CDR3 protein: CASSQAGSGALPEAFF; CDR3 DNA: TGTGCCAGCAGCCAAGCAGGGTCAGGGGCCCTACCTGAAGCTTTCTTT
clone size: -; D gene: TRBD1; J gene: TRBJ1-4; V gene: TRBV2; CDR3 length: 14; CDR3 protein: CASRGQSTNEKLFF; CDR3 DNA: TGTGCCAGCAGGGGACAGTCAACTAATGAAAAACTGTTTTTT
clone size: -; D gene: -; J gene: TRBJ2-7; V gene: TRBV15; CDR3 length: 14; CDR3 protein: CATSITQSSYEQYF; CDR3 DNA: TGTGCCACCAGCATTACCCAGTCCTCCTACGAGCAGTACTTC
clone size: -; D gene: -; J gene: TRBJ1-4; V gene: TRBV7-9; CDR3 length: 12; CDR3 protein: CASKMGDEKLFF; CDR3 DNA: TGTGCCAGCAAAATGGGGGATGAAAAACTGTTTTTT
clone size: once; D gene: -; J gene: TRBJ2-6; V gene: TRBV4-3; CDR3 length: 16; CDR3 protein: CASSQDRGSGANVLTF; CDR3 DNA: TGCGCCAGCAGCCAAGATCGAGGGAGTGGGGCCAACGTCCTGACTTTC
clone size: -; D gene: -; J gene: TRBJ2-7; V gene: TRBV4-2; CDR3 length: 12; CDR3 protein: CASSQDSYEQYF; CDR3 DNA: TGTGCCAGCAGCCAAGATAGTTACGAGCAGTACTTC
clone size: few; D gene: TRBD1; J gene: TRBJ1-1; V gene: TRBV27; CDR3 length: 15; CDR3 protein: CASSSIDRANTEAFF; CDR3 DNA: TGTGCCAGCAGCTCCATTGACAGGGCGAACACTGAAGCTTTCTTT
clone size: -; D gene: TRBD1; J gene: TRBJ1-3; V gene: TRBV6-1; CDR3 length: 15; CDR3 protein: CASRTLGTGYHTIYF; CDR3 DNA: TGTGCCAGCAGAACCTTGGGGACAGGGTATCACACCATATATTTT
clone size: -; D gene: TRBD1; J gene: TRBJ2-7; V gene: TRBV6-5; CDR3 length: 14; CDR3 protein: CASSYRDRDYEQYF; CDR3 DNA: TGTGCCAGCAGTTACCGGGACAGGGACTACGAGCAGTACTTC
clone size: -; D gene: -; J gene: TRBJ2-3; V gene: TRBV4-3; CDR3 length: 17; CDR3 protein: CASSHDGPIEGTDTQYF; CDR3 DNA: TGCGCCAGCAGCCACGACGGACCGATAGAGGGGACAGATACGCAGTATTTT
clone size: -; D gene: -; J gene: TRBJ1-5; V gene: TRBV6-6; CDR3 length: 14; CDR3 protein: CASSRDGNNQPQHF; CDR3 DNA: TGTGCCAGCAGTCGGGATGGAAACAATCAGCCCCAGCATTTT
clone size: -; D gene: TRBD2; J gene: TRBJ2-3; V gene: TRBV30; CDR3 length: 17; CDR3 protein: CAWSYLAGARGTDTQYF; CDR3 DNA: TGTGCCTGGAGTTATTTAGCGGGGGCGCGGGGCACAGATACGCAGTATTTT
clone size: -; D gene: -; J gene: TRBJ2-1; V gene: TRBV2; CDR3 length: 13; CDR3 protein: CASSRGGRNEQFF; CDR3 DNA: TGTGCCAGCAGCCGGGGAGGTAGGAATGAGCAGTTCTTC
clone size: -; D gene: -; J gene: TRBJ2-7; V gene: TRBV7-3; CDR3 length: 13; CDR3 protein: CASSLNGEREQYF; CDR3 DNA: TGTGCCAGCAGCTTAAACGGGGAGCGCGAGCAGTACTTC
clone size: -; D gene: TRBD1; J gene: TRBJ2-1; V gene: TRBV6-4; CDR3 length: 15; CDR3 protein: CASSFGTGLRNEQFF; CDR3 DNA: TGTGCCAGCAGTTTCGGGACAGGGTTGAGGAATGAGCAGTTCTTC
clone size: -; D gene: TRBD1; J gene: TRBJ1-4; V gene: TRBV7-9; CDR3 length: 15; CDR3 protein: CASSLVGTAGEKLFF; CDR3 DNA: TGTGCCAGCAGCTTAGTGGGGACAGCGGGTGAAAAACTGTTTTTT
clone size: -; D gene: -; J gene: TRBJ2-4; V gene: TRBV14; CDR3 length: 14; CDR3 protein: CASSHRSTSNIQYF; CDR3 DNA: TGTGCCAGCAGCCACCGGTCCACGAGTAACATTCAGTACTTC
clone size: -; D gene: TRBD2; J gene: TRBJ2-7; V gene: TRBV5-4; CDR3 length: 17; CDR3 protein: CASSSGGTSGIVDEQYF; CDR3 DNA: TGTGCCAGCAGCTCAGGAGGGACTAGCGGGATCGTCGACGAGCAGTACTTC
clone size: -; D gene: -; J gene: TRBJ1-2; V gene: TRBV6-5; CDR3 length: 15; CDR3 protein: CASSPTPGVNYGYTF; CDR3 DNA: TGTGCCAGCAGTCCGACTCCAGGGGTAAACTATGGCTACACCTTC
clone size: -; D gene: -; J gene: TRBJ1-2; V gene: TRBV6-6; CDR3 length: 13; CDR3 protein: CASRSTGLEGYTF; CDR3 DNA: TGTGCCAGCAGGTCCACAGGGCTGGAGGGCTACACCTTC
clone size: -; D gene: -; J gene: TRBJ1-4; V gene: TRBV18; CDR3 length: 13; CDR3 protein: CASSRQVNEKLFF; CDR3 DNA: TGTGCCAGCTCAAGACAGGTTAATGAAAAACTGTTTTTT